This TCR beta chain is drawn from a study of CD8 T cells in ankylosing spondylitis. This clonotype was seen a few times. The antigen is not known. It was by quantitative 5'-RACE with molecular barcodes that TCR beta libraries were made. TCRdb reprocessed the 5' RACE reads via MiXCR and lists one record per CDR3 protein. The sample includes roughly 230,000 distinct CDR3 sequences, 15% to 20% of them seen just once. Points from the study as a whole: Disease-associated clones were reportedly significantly overrepresented in matched ankylosing spondylitis synovial fluid.

Germline V lookup: CDR1 SGHRS, CDR2 YFSETQ. Trimming stripped 0 bases from V and 4 bases from J, with 11 bases between. This CDR3 spans 16 amino acids. Sequencing was done on a sample of blood, either unsorted or a sorted T cell fraction (not recorded which). The gene calls are TRBV5-1 and TRBJ2-6, with D maybe TRBD1 (5 bases). This sequence was found in a male donor with ankylosing spondylitis or in good health (not recorded which). This chain's CDR3 is CASSLEVDTGANVLTF. CDR3 sequence (DNA): TGCGCCAGCAGCTTGGAGGTGGACACAGGGGCCAACGTCCTGACTTTC.